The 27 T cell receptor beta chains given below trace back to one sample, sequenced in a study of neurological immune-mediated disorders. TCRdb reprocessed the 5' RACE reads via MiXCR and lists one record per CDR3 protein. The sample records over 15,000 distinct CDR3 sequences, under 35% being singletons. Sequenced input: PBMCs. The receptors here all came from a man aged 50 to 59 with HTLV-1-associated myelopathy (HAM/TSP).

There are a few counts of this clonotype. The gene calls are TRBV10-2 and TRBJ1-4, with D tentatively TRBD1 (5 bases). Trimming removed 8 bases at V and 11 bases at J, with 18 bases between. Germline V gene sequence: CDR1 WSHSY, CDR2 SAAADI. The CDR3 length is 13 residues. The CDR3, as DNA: TGCGCCAGCGGACGCGGGGGGAGGGAGAAACTGTTTTTT. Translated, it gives CASGRGGREKLFF.

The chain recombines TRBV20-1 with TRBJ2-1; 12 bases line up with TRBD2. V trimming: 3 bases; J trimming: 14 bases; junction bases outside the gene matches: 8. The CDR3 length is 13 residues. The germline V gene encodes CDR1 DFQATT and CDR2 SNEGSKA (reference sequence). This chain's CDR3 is CSASRELAGGEFF. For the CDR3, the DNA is TGCAGTGCTAGTCGAGAGCTAGCGGGGGGGGAGTTCTTC.

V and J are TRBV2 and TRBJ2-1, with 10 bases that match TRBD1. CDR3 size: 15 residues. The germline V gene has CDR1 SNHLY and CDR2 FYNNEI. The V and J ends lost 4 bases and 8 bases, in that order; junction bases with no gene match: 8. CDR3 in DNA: TGTGCCAGCAGTGGGGGGGGACAGGGGTTCTATGAGCAGTTCTTC. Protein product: CASSGGGQGFYEQFF.

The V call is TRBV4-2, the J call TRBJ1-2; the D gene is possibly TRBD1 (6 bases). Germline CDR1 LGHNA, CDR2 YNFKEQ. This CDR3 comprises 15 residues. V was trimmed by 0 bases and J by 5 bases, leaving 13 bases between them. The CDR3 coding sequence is TGTGCCAGCAGCCAAGATATACAGGGAACTTATGGCTACACCTTC. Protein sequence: CASSQDIQGTYGYTF.

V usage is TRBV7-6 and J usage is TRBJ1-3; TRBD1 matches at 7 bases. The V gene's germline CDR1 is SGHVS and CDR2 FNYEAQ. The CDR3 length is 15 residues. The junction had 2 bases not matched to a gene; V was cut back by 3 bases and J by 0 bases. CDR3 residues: CASSLEGASGNTIYF. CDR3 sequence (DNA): TGTGCCAGCAGCTTGGAGGGGGCCTCTGGAAACACCATATATTTT.

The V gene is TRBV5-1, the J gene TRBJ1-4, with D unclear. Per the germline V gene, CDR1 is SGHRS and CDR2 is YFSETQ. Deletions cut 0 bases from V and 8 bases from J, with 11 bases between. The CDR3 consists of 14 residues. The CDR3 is CASSLGTVEEKLFF. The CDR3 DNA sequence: TGCGCCAGCAGCTTGGGCACGGTGGAGGAAAAACTGTTTTTT. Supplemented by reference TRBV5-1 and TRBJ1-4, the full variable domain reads KAGVTQTPRYLIKTRGQQVTLSCSPISGHRSVSWYQQTPGQGLQFLFEYFSETQRNKGNFPGRFSGRQFSNSRSEMNVSTLELGDSALYLCASSLGTVEEKLFFGSGTQLSVL.

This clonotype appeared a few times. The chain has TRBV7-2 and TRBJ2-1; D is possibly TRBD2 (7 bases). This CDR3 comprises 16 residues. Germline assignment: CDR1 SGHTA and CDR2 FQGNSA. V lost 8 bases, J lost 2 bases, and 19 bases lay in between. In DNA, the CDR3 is TGTGCCAGCCCTGGGGGGGGCGCCCGCCCCTACAATGAGCAGTTCTTC. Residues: CASPGGGARPYNEQFF.

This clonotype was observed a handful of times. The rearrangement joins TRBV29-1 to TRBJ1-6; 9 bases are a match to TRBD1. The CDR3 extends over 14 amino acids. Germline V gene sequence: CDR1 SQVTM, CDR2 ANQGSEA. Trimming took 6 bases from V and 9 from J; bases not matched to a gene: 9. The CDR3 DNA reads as TGCAGCGTGTCGCTGGGACAGGGTGCTTCACCCCTCCACTTT. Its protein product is CSVSLGQGASPLHF.

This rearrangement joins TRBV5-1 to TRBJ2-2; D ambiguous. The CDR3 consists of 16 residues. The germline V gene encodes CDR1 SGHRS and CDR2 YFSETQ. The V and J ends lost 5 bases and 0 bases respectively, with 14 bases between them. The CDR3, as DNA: TGCGCCAGCAGGTCCGGCAGACACGCGAACACCGGGGAGCTGTTTTTT. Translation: CASRSGRHANTGELFF.

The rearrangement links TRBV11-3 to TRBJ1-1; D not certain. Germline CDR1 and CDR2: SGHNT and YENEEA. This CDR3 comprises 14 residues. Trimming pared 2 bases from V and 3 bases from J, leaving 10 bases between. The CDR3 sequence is CASSLRDWDTEAFF. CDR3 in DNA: TGTGCCAGCAGCTTAAGGGATTGGGACACTGAAGCTTTCTTT.

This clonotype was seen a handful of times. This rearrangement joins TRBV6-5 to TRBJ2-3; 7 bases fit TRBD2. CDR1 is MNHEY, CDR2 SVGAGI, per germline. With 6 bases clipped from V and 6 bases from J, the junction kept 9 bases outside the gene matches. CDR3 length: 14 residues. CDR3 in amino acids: CASRSPGGIDTQYF. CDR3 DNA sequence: TGTGCCAGCAGGTCCCCCGGGGGGATCGATACGCAGTATTTT.

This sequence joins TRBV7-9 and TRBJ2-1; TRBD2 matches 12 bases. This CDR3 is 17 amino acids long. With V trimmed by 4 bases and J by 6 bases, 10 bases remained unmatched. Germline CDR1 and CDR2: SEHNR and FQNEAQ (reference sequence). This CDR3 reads CASSSPRLAGATNEQFF. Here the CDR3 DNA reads TGTGCCAGCAGCTCCCCCCGACTAGCGGGGGCCACCAATGAGCAGTTCTTC.

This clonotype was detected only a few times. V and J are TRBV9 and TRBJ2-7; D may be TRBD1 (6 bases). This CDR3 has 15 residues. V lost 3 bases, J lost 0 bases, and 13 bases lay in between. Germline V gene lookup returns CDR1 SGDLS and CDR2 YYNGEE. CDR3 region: CASSEGQGSSYEQYF. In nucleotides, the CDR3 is TGTGCCAGCAGCGAAGGGCAGGGGAGCTCCTACGAGCAGTACTTC.

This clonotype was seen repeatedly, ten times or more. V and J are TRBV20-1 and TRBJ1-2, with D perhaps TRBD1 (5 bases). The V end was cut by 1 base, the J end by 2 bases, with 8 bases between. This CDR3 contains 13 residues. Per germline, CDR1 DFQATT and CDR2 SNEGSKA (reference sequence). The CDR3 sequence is CSARGQGNYGYTF. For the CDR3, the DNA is TGCAGTGCTAGAGGCCAGGGAAACTATGGCTACACCTTC.

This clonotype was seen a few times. CDR3 nucleotides: TGTGCCAGCAGCCCGATGAGGGCTTTCTTT. Translating gives CASSPMRAFF. The rearrangement joins TRBV7-9 to TRBJ1-1; no reliable D call. CDR3 length: 10 amino acids. The germline V gene encodes CDR1 SEHNR and CDR2 FQNEAQ (reference sequence). V was shortened by 5 bases and J by 11 bases, with 9 bases between the two germline ends.

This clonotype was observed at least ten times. The CDR3 is CASRKGPGVDEKLFF. The CDR3 coding sequence is TGCGCCAGCAGAAAGGGGCCTGGAGTGGATGAAAAACTGTTTTTT. The chain couples TRBV5-1 to TRBJ1-4; D is possibly TRBD1 (5 bases). The germline V gene has CDR1 SGHRS and CDR2 YFSETQ. V was clipped by 5 bases and J by 6 bases, with 17 bases between them. CDR3 length: 15 residues.

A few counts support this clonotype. The CDR3 nucleotides are TGCAGTGCTAGAGTCCGGGGACTAGCGGGAGGTGGTGAGCAGTTCTTC. Residues: CSARVRGLAGGGEQFF. The chain combines TRBV20-1 with TRBJ2-1; TRBD2 matches 15 bases. Germline V gene lookup returns CDR1 DFQATT and CDR2 SNEGSKA (reference sequence). The CDR3 is 16 amino acids. The junction had 7 bases not matched to a gene; V was cut back by 1 base and J by 9 bases.

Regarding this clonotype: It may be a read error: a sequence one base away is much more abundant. In DNA form, the CDR3 reads TGCTGCGCCCACGGGAACTCCTACGAGCAGTACTTC. Residues: CCAHGNSYEQYF. The chain joins TRBV29-1 to TRBJ2-7, with a weak D call TRBD2 (5 bases). The germline V gene has CDR1 SQVTM and CDR2 ANQGSEA. CDR3 size: 12 residues.

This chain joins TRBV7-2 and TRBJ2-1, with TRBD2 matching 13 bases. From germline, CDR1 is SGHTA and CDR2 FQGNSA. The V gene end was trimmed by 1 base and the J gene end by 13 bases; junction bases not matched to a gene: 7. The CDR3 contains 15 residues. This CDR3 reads CASSLGLAGGRYQFF. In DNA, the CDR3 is TGTGCCAGCAGCTTAGGACTAGCGGGGGGTCGATATCAGTTCTTC.

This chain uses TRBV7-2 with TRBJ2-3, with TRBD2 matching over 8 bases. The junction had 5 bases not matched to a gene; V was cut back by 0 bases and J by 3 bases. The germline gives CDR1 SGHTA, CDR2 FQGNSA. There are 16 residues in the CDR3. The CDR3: CASSLALAGGTDTQYF. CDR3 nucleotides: TGTGCCAGCAGCTTAGCGCTCGCGGGGGGTACAGATACGCAGTATTTT.

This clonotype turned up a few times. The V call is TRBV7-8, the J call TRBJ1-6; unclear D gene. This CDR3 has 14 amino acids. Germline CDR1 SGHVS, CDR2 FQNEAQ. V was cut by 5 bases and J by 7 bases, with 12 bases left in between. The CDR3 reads CASSAGRRNSPLHF. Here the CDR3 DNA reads TGTGCCAGCAGCGCAGGCCGGCGGAATTCACCCCTCCACTTT.

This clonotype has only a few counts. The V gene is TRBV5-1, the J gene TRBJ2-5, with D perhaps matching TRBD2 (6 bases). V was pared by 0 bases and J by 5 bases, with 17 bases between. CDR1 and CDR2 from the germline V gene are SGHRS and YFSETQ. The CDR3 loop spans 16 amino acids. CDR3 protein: CASSLGDSWRKETQYF. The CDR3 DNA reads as TGCGCCAGCAGCTTGGGGGACTCGTGGCGGAAGGAGACCCAGTACTTC.

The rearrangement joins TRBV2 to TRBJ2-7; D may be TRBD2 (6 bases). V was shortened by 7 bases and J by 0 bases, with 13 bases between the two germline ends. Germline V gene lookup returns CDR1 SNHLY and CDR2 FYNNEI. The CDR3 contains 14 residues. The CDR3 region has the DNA TGTGCCAGCACCAAGGAGGGGAGCTCCTACGAGCAGTACTTC. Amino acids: CASTKEGSSYEQYF.

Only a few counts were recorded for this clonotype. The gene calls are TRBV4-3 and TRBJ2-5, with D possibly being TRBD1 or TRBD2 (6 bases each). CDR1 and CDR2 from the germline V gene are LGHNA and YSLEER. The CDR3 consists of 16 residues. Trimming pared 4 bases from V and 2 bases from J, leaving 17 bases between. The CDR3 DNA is TGCGCCAGCAGCCTCATGAGGGGGGCGATACAAGAGACCCAGTACTTC. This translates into CASSLMRGAIQETQYF.

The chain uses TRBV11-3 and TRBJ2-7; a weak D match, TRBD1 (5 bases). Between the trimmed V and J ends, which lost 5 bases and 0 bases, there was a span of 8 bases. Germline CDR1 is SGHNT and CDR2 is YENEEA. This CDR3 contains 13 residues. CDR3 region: CASSPGASYEQYF. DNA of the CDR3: TGTGCCAGCAGCCCTGGGGCCTCCTACGAGCAGTACTTC.

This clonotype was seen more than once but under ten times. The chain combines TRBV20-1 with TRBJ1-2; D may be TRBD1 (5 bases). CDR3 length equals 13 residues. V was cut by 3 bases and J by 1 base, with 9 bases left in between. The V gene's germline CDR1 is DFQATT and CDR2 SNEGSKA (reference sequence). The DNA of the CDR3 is TGCAGTGCTAGTCGCAGGGATAACTATGGCTACACCTTC. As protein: CSASRRDNYGYTF.

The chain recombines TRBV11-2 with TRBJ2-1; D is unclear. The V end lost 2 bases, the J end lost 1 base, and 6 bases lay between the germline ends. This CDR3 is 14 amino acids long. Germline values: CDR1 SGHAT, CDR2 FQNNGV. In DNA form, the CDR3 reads TGTGCCAGCAGCTTAAGGTCTTCCTACAATGAGCAGTTCTTC. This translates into CASSLRSSYNEQFF.